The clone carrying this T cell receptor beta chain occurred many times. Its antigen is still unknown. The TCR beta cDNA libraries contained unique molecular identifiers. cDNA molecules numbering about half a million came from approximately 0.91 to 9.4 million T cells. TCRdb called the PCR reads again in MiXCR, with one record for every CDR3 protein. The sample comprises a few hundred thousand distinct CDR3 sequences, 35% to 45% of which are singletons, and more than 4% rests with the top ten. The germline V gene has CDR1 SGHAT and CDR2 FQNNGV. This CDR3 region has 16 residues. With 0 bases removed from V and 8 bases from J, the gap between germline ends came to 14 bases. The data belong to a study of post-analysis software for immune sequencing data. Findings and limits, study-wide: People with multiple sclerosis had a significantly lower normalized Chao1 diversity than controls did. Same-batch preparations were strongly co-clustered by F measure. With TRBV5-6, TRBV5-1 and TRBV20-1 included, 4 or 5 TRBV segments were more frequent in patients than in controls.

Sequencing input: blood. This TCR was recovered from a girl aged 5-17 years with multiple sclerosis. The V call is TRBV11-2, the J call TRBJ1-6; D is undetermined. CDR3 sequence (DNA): TGTGCCAGCAGCTTAGAGTCGGGCGGCCAGTATTCACCCCTCCACTTT. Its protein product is CASSLESGGQYSPLHF.